This T cell receptor beta chain comes out of a study of cytomegalovirus exposure and HLA in healthy donors (dated by TCRdb to about 2017). Regarding the research as a whole: An earlier analysis of about 530 of the donors reported about 260 Gb of sequence data and some 110 million unique TCR beta sequences obtained from approximately 180 million T cells. Genome-wide SNP genotypes for about 55% of the roughly 670 donors were used in a later genetic analysis, which treated that subset as a discovery cohort. Typing coverage varied by locus: roughly 629-640 donors for A, B, C, DRB1 and DQB1; approximately 560 for DQA1; 606 for DPA1; some 470 for DPB1. An earlier analysis of 450 to 750 of the donors used high-throughput TCR beta sequencing to judge whether each TCR beta V gene segment behaved as functional or pseudogenic. Class I and class II HLA loci were covered by the typing at four-digit resolution. Across some 400 genotyped donors of the cohort, an average of approximately 240,000 unique TCR beta nucleotide sequences per donor were sequenced, and 15% to 20% of those sequences were non-productive. Roughly 290 gigabases of sequencing data and 75 million to 85 million unique TCR sequences made up an early release that covered some 640 HLA-typed donors. Using immunosequencing, the study profiled T cell repertoires from 666 subjects and related those repertoires to cytomegalovirus serostatus. Alongside the repertoire data, information on donor age, sex, ethnicity and CMV serostatus was compiled. The aim of the study was to test whether cataloging public T cell receptors could identify signatures of past pathogen exposure. The study combined high-throughput TCR immunosequencing, statistical association of individual TCRs with disease status, and machine learning to predict cytomegalovirus infection status. In the later analysis, no new phenotypic data were used to find candidate immune exposures; instead, reliance was placed on TCR beta sequences and their occurrence across donors. All discovery cohort repertoires had been generated on a single sequencing platform. In addition to the first cohort of roughly 670 subjects, a separate validation cohort of approximately 130 different subjects was used. A later analysis re-examined previously published TCR beta repertoires from more than 650 donors and added high-resolution HLA genotyping to investigate patterns of TCR occurrence. Roughly 5 DR-DQ haplotypes were handled as single units for association and clustering, since linkage in the cohort was strong. The genetic ancestry cluster associated with self-reported Caucasian donors included around 76% of the 398 genotyped donors. What the study reported, not specific to this receptor: Because counts were too low, about 18 rarely observed V segments, including chromosome 9 orphons, were excluded from the earlier analysis of some 540 of the donors. An earlier analysis of 587 of the donors showed that most TCR beta V segments appeared in productive rearrangements either about 87% or about 30% of the time, which broadly matched IMGT annotations. The authors suggested that the approach could potentially be extended to other disease states and immunological phenotypes. A later genetic analysis reported fewer N-insertions in productive TCRs among donors in an Asian-associated ancestry cluster than the roughly 690-donor mean. The study listed 164 TCR beta chains as associated with cytomegalovirus. According to a later analysis, most CMV-associated TCR beta chains appeared to be HLA-restricted, and the HLA associations seemed to be driven largely by CMV exposure. In both the original and validation cohorts, the classifier was reported to diagnose cytomegalovirus status with high specificity and sensitivity. In a later analysis, the rate of TCR association differed among HLA loci, with DRB1 alleles having the most associated TCRs and HLA-C alleles having the fewest. A later genetic analysis associated a missense DCLRE1C variant with V-gene and J-gene trimming of TCR beta chains, and an independent cohort replicated the association. Because the 87-base-pair reads could not distinguish some IMGT-functional V segments, including TRBV6-2 and TRBV6-3, those segments were excluded. A later analysis reported that several top co-occurrence clusters appeared linked to parvovirus B19, influenza, CMV and Epstein-Barr virus. Most TCR sequences were observed very rarely across donors, whereas some public TCRs were present in many individuals. In a later analysis, HLA-associated TCR beta chains showed more clonal expansion and lower generation probabilities than non-associated chains that were equally common. A further reported finding was that TCR beta sequences accurately predicted the HLA-A and HLA-B alleles for most subjects in the first cohort. HLA typing was unavailable for some donors at each locus, so association tests used only the typed subset. When HLA alleles, especially DR and DQ, strongly co-occurred, TCR associations were difficult to assign to individual alleles. Correlated functional status among segregating V segments might be attributable to linkage disequilibrium, but an unknown experimental factor could not be ruled out. In vitro tests confirmed that a few of the cytomegalovirus-associated TCR beta chains recognize cytomegalovirus antigens. At a false discovery rate of 0.05, a later analysis linked 16,000 or so TCR beta sequences to specific HLA alleles. Immune exposure information for the cohort was limited to CMV serostatus. Roughly uniform sequencing depth across donors was assumed in presence/absence analyses, although this assumption may not hold. This cohort had only TCR beta chains sequenced, and the lack of alpha or paired-chain data limited which features could be detected. A cluster of highly shared sequence variants was judged likely to represent a technical artifact of the sequencing pipeline.

Library method: the immunoSEQ multiplex PCR assay. For the multiplex PCR, a mixture combining 60 forward primers for TCR Vbeta segments and 13 reverse primers for TCR Jbeta segments was used. Amplification of the CDR3 region of rearranged TCR beta genes was performed with a multiplex PCR assay on genomic DNA. The Illumina HiSeq System was used to sequence the amplified TCR beta libraries as 87-base-pair reads. The published analysis was carried out like this. Across the 500 to 850 repertoires, a later analysis counted 80 million or so unique TCR beta chains, approximately 12 million of which were shared by at least two donors. Raw reads were error-corrected and collapsed into unique sequences by a nearest-neighbor algorithm in which closely related sequences were merged to remove PCR and sequencing errors. Alignment of CDR3 sequences to IMGT reference sequences was used to assign V, D and J gene segments. For a sequence to be retained, a match of at least six nucleotides was required to both a V gene segment and a J gene segment. Rearrangements were called productive when the CDR3 lacked stop codons and stayed in frame with V and J; all others were non-productive. CDR3 was defined according to IMGT convention as the region running from the second conserved V-encoded cysteine to the conserved J-encoded phenylalanine. The earlier analysis of about 640 of the donors excluded any sequence lacking an unambiguous match to a single V gene segment. An earlier analysis of a few hundred of the donors called V segments functional above 56.7% productive rearrangements and segregating when the between-donor standard deviation exceeded 5%. To diagnose cytomegalovirus status from the catalog of TCR beta chain sequences, a statistical classification framework was built. V and J gene assignment, in a later analysis, came from comparing TCR nucleotide sequences with IMGT/GENE-DB human TR gene sequences. Using the TCRdist pipeline, a later analysis assigned CDR3 sequences along with most-parsimonious VDJ recombination scenarios. In a later analysis, each TCR beta chain was defined by its CDR3 amino acid sequence together with its V-gene family, and reads lacking a unique V-gene family were excluded. As a way to deal with suspected cross-contamination and a sequencing artifact, a later analysis dropped hundreds of nucleotide sequences that were highly shared and had low generation probability. In a later analysis, a clonal expansion index was calculated for each public chain from normalized within-repertoire ranks of inferred template counts. In a later analysis, generation probabilities were computed with a VDJ recombination model fitted to out-of-frame rearrangements, and the resulting probabilities were checked against IGoR. A later analysis scored TCR-TCR, TCR-HLA and TCR-CMV co-occurrence with hypergeometric tests, applying a repertoire-size bias correction to TCR pairs. To estimate false discovery rates, a later analysis permuted the HLA or CMV assignments 20 times. In a later analysis, co-occurring TCRs were grouped using DBSCAN, with TCRdist sequence similarity added in when clustering inside HLA-allele-positive subsets. Repertoires with fewer than 30,000 or more than 120,000 public chains, plus five repertoires with anomalous nucleotide sharing, were excluded from co-occurrence clustering. Imported from immuneACCESS, the table was reduced by TCRdb to in-frame sequences with V and J called. These copies leave out some clones; in studies compared against another copy, an unresolved V gene accounts for under half, and the cause of the remainder is not known. For V, J and clone size, that table is used; D and trimming come from the DNA. For this sample the table gives over 150,000 clones, of which roughly 80% were detected only once. Roughly 1.2% of the sample is held by the ten biggest clonotypes.

As for this clone: The antigen this receptor binds is unknown. Base quality data are lacking; no much larger clone is found one base away.

V loses 5 bases of germline sequence and J loses 0 bases, and the interval between the two ends is 14 bases. CDR3 length: 16 amino acids, cysteine to phenylalanine. Just CDR3 DNA is preserved here, 48 bases in frame from base 1. The germline V gene specifies SNHLY as CDR1 and FYNNEI as CDR2. In total, approximately 610 healthy bone marrow donors made up the cohort. At the time of sampling, every cohort member was nominally healthy, though immune exposures that went unrecorded were likely present. The donor tested CMV seronegative and was one of the 352 seronegative cohort members. Every donor gave a peripheral blood sample, and the peripheral blood mononuclear cells from that sample were used for TCR beta sequencing. The Qiagen DNeasy Blood Extraction Kit was used to extract genomic DNA from the blood cell samples.

The TCR comes from a woman aged 45-65 years in good health and CMV-seronegative. The source material was PBMCs. The rearranged segments are TRBV2 and TRBJ1-3; no D segment can be confidently identified. The sequence in DNA is TGTGCCAGCAGTCGGCGAGAAGGAGTCTCTGGAAACACCATATATTTT. Its amino acids are CASSRREGVSGNTIYF.